Listed here are 10 T cell receptor beta chains from one sample, sequenced in a study of blood T cell repertoires in COVID-19. Assay: immunoSEQ multiplex PCR; the TCRdb copy retains only in-frame clones and omits some. This sample yields tens of thousands of clones, of which roughly 88% are seen a single time; 1.6% belongs to the top ten. The material sequenced was peripheral blood. These receptors all stem from a human donor in a cohort sampled during active COVID-19.

This chain connects TRBV28 to TRBJ1-4, with TRBD1 identical over 10 bases. The V gene's germline CDR1 is MDHEN and CDR2 SYDVKM. Trimming took 7 bases from V and 5 from J; bases not matched to a gene: 10. The CDR3 is 16 amino acids. CDR3 protein: CASTTGGAGQNEKLFF. In nucleotides, the CDR3 is TGTGCCAGCACGACAGGGGGCGCCGGGCAAAATGAAAAACTGTTTTTT.

The rearrangement links TRBV4-2 to TRBJ2-7; D is unresolved. The CDR3 length is 15 residues. Trimming removed 0 bases at V and 0 bases at J, with 9 bases between. Germline assignment: CDR1 LGHNA and CDR2 YNFKEQ. The CDR3 reads CASSQDISDSYEQYF. The CDR3, as DNA: TGTGCCAGCAGCCAAGATATCAGCGACTCCTACGAGCAGTACTTC.

The gene calls are TRBV21-1 and TRBJ2-1; the D call TRBD2 from the table was never checked on the DNA. TRBV21-1 is tagged as a pseudogene. CDR3 length: 21 amino acids. The CDR3 loop is CASSKEIKLAGAGGEPREQFF. The CDR3 coding sequence is TGTGCCAGCAGCAAAGAAATAAAACTAGCGGGAGCGGGGGGAGAGCCTCGTGAGCAGTTCTTC.

The chain combines TRBV19 with TRBJ2-1, with TRBD2 matching over 8 bases. The germline V gene has CDR1 LNHDA and CDR2 SQIVND (reference sequence). This CDR3 contains 15 residues. The junction had 13 bases not matched to a gene; V was cut back by 5 bases and J by 10 bases. Written as DNA, the CDR3 is TGTGCCAGTAGTCCCCCCGGGACTAGGTCGGGAGAGCAGTTCTTC. Its protein is CASSPPGTRSGEQFF.

V is TRBV6-5 and J is TRBJ1-6, with 9 bases lining up with TRBD1. Germline V CDR1 and CDR2: MNHEY, SVGAGI. The CDR3 runs 13 residues. The J segment lost 12 bases and the V segment lost 6 bases, leaving 6 bases of the junction unmatched. The CDR3 loop reads CASRETGGGPLHF. The CDR3 nucleotides read TGTGCCAGCAGAGAGACAGGGGGGGGACCCCTCCACTTT.

V is TRBV6-2 or TRBV6-3 and J is TRBJ2-5; 8 bases fit TRBD2. The CDR3 extends over 13 amino acids. Unmatched junction bases numbered 5, after V lost 5 bases and J lost 6 bases. Germline V gene lookup returns CDR1 MNHEY and CDR2 SVGEGT. In DNA, the CDR3 is TGTGCCAGCAGTCCCCGGGGGGGTAAGACCCAGTACTTC. It specifies CASSPRGGKTQYF.

V and J are TRBV7-2 and TRBJ2-1, with 7 bases fitting TRBD2. V was pared by 6 bases and J by 1 base, with 18 bases of the junction left unmatched. This CDR3 comprises 19 residues. Germline CDR1 reads SGHTA; CDR2 reads FQGNSA. CDR3 in DNA: TGTGCCAGCAGTGGAAGCGGGACGAGCCAACGAACGTCCTACAATGAGCAGTTCTTC. This sequence encodes CASSGSGTSQRTSYNEQFF.

The chain carries TRBV28 and TRBJ1-4, with D possibly being TRBD1 (5 bases). V lost 6 bases, J lost 5 bases, and 25 bases lay in between. CDR3 length equals 18 residues. CDR1 and CDR2 from the germline V gene are MDHEN and SYDVKM. The CDR3 loop is CASRFWGGRVAYNEKLFF. The CDR3 DNA follows: TGTGCCAGCAGATTTTGGGGGGGTCGGGTCGCCTACAATGAAAAACTGTTTTTT. The full variable domain, with the rest looked up from reference TRBV28 and TRBJ1-4, is DVKVTQSSRYLVKRTGEKVFLECVQDMDHENMFWYRQDPGLGLRLIYFSYDVKMKEKGDIPEGYSVSREKKERFSLILESASTNQTSMYLCASRFWGGRVAYNEKLFFGSGTQLSVL.

J is TRBJ1-3 and V is TRBV28; TRBD1 might be the D (5 bases). V was clipped by 7 bases and J by 0 bases, with 13 bases between them. Germline V gives CDR1 MDHEN, CDR2 SYDVKM. CDR3 size: 15 residues. The DNA of the CDR3 is TGTGCCAGCACCGCGGGGGGGATCTCTGGAAACACCATATATTTT. Its protein is CASTAGGISGNTIYF.

The genes are TRBV19 and TRBJ1-3; TRBD1 aligns across 8 bases. The length of the CDR3 is 17 residues. CDR1 and CDR2 from the germline V gene are LNHDA and SQIVND (reference sequence). Unmatched junction bases numbered 6, after V lost 2 bases and J lost 0 bases. As DNA, the CDR3 is TGTGCCAGTAGTATACCTCGACAGGGGACCTCTGGAAACACCATATATTTT. This translates into CASSIPRQGTSGNTIYF.